These T cell receptor beta chains were read from a single sample in a study of human T cells and chemical hapten exposure. TCRdb analysed the RACE reads with MiXCR anew, one entry per CDR3 protein. Altogether about 73,000 distinct CDR3 sequences are present, around 8.8% being singletons, with the ten largest covering around 3.6%. This sample comprised whole blood, obtained in connection with sensitization to the hapten diphenylcyclopropenone (DPC). Receptor source: a woman aged 45 to 65 with alopecia areata. Some clones in this sample may be carry-over from other donors' samples. Each CDR3 is given with its conserved first and last residue. A D gene is named only where the DNA matches it firmly. Clone size is stated in some rows and not others, as once, few, many or a class when expanded.

CASTLLAGGPDTQYF | TGTGCCAGCACCCTCCTAGCGGGGGGGCCAGATACGCAGTATTTT | few | TRBJ2-3 | TRBV2 | TRBD2
CSARDRRRVSDTQYF | TGCAGTGCTAGAGATCGAAGGAGGGTGTCAGATACGCAGTATTTT | few | TRBJ2-3 | TRBV20-1 | -
CASSFASGSLETQYF | TGTGCCAGCAGCTTCGCTAGCGGGAGTTTGGAGACCCAGTACTTC | many | TRBJ2-5 | TRBV7-2 | TRBD2
CATHGGTGTDTQYF | TGTGCCACCCACGGGGGGACAGGCACAGATACGCAGTATTTT | - | TRBJ2-3 | TRBV24-1 | -
CASSPTTQPGLAAHEQFF | TGTGCCAGCAGCCCAACAACTCAACCCGGACTAGCGGCCCATGAGCAGTTCTTC | few | TRBJ2-1 | TRBV7-3 | TRBD2
CASSAGREQYF | TGTGCCAGCAGTGCCGGGAGAGAGCAGTACTTC | - | TRBJ2-7 | TRBV27 | -
CASRRDGDYEQYF | TGTGCCAGCAGGCGGGACGGTGACTACGAGCAGTACTTC | few | TRBJ2-7 | TRBV12-3/TRBV12-4 | -
CASFGVGLTYEQYF | TGTGCCAGTTTTGGAGTGGGTCTAACCTACGAGCAGTACTTC | few | TRBJ2-7 | TRBV6-2/TRBV6-3 | -
CASSAQDYTEAFF | TGTGCCAGCAGCGCACAGGATTACACTGAAGCTTTCTTT | many | TRBJ1-1 | TRBV12-3/TRBV12-4 | -
CASSDGGQDTQYF | TGTGCCAGCAGCGACGGGGGCCAAGATACGCAGTATTTT | few | TRBJ2-3 | TRBV7-2 | -
CASSDRGGHYGYTF | TGCGCCAGCAGTGATAGGGGGGGGCACTATGGCTACACCTTC | many | TRBJ1-2 | TRBV10-2 | -
CASSYNPIRQGRGRGQFF | TGTGCCAGCAGCTATAACCCAATCAGGCAGGGAAGAGGTAGGGGGCAGTTCTTC | many | TRBJ2-1 | TRBV6-2/TRBV6-3 | -
CASIEENEQFF | TGTGCCAGCATCGAGGAAAATGAGCAGTTCTTC | - | TRBJ2-1 | TRBV2 | -
CASSQPGLPYGYTF | TGTGCCAGCAGCCAACCGGGCCTTCCATATGGCTACACCTTC | - | TRBJ1-2 | TRBV14 | -
CASSHKDRETQYF | TGTGCCAGCAGCCACAAGGATAGGGAGACCCAGTACTTC | - | TRBJ2-5 | TRBV3-1 | -
CSVSDRGTTEAFF | TGCAGCGTTTCCGACAGGGGGACCACTGAAGCTTTCTTT | many | TRBJ1-1 | TRBV29-1 | TRBD1
CASSLKSSGDTEAFF | TGTGCCAGCAGCTTAAAATCATCAGGGGACACTGAAGCTTTCTTT | few | TRBJ1-1 | TRBV13 | -
CSVESSGHTDTQYF | TGCAGCGTTGAATCTAGCGGGCACACAGATACGCAGTATTTT | few | TRBJ2-3 | TRBV29-1 | TRBD2
CASSTLYEQYF | TGTGCCAGCAGTACCCTTTACGAGCAGTACTTC | many | TRBJ2-7 | TRBV6-2/TRBV6-3 | -
CASSQGPSGRGDTQYF | TGTGCCAGCAGCCAAGGACCTAGCGGGAGGGGAGATACGCAGTATTTT | few | TRBJ2-3 | TRBV4-2 | TRBD2
CASSSTGGVNQPQHF | TGTGCCAGCTCATCAACAGGGGGCGTCAATCAGCCCCAGCATTTT | many | TRBJ1-5 | TRBV18 | TRBD1
CASSPNADNNQPQHF | TGCGCCAGCAGCCCGAACGCGGACAACAATCAGCCCCAGCATTTT | many | TRBJ1-5 | TRBV4-1 | -
CASSTGQANTEAFF | TGCGCCAGCAGCACTGGACAGGCGAACACTGAAGCTTTCTTT | few | TRBJ1-1 | TRBV5-1 | TRBD1
CARDRDRASNQPQHF | TGTGCCAGGGACCGGGACAGGGCTAGCAATCAGCCCCAGCATTTT | many | TRBJ1-5 | TRBV11-3 | TRBD1
CSVADPGQPQHF | TGCAGCGTTGCGGACCCGGGGCAGCCCCAGCATTTT | few | TRBJ1-5 | TRBV29-1 | -
CASSQLETHEQYF | TGTGCCAGCAGCCAACTAGAGACGCACGAGCAGTACTTC | few | TRBJ2-7 | TRBV28 | -
CASSLGGGTHWYF | TGTGCCAGCAGCCTAGGAGGCGGGACTCACTGGTACTTC | many | TRBJ2-5 | TRBV3-1 | -
CRVLLWTGEAFF | TGCAGGGTACTTTTATGGACAGGCGAAGCTTTCTTT | - | TRBJ1-1 | TRBV29-1 | TRBD1
CASSHGGRPTEAFF | TGTGCCAGCAGCCATGGGGGGCGCCCCACTGAAGCTTTCTTT | many | TRBJ1-1 | TRBV14 | -
CASSDWASPLHF | TGTGCCAGCAGTGACTGGGCTTCACCCCTCCACTTT | many | TRBJ1-6 | TRBV6-1 | -
CASKGPYEQYF | TGTGCCAGCAAAGGCCCCTACGAGCAGTACTTC | few | TRBJ2-7 | TRBV3-1 | -
CASSYSGQASYEQYF | TGTGCCAGCAGTTACTCGGGACAGGCCTCCTACGAGCAGTACTTC | - | TRBJ2-7 | TRBV6-5 | TRBD1
CASSSRQGEMREQYF | TGTGCCAGCAGCTCGAGACAGGGGGAGATGAGGGAGCAGTACTTC | few | TRBJ2-7 | TRBV7-8 | TRBD1
CASSLLGLDTQYF | TGTGCCAGCAGTTTATTGGGGTTGGATACGCAGTATTTT | - | TRBJ2-3 | TRBV27 | -
CASSLAGVDNYGYTF | TGTGCCAGCAGCTTGGCAGGCGTAGATAACTATGGCTACACCTTC | few | TRBJ1-2 | TRBV5-4 | -
CASSQGWERSSYNEQFF | TGTGCCAGCAGCCAAGGGTGGGAGCGGAGCTCCTACAATGAGCAGTTCTTC | - | TRBJ2-1 | TRBV14 | -
CASGLGGGRYSNQPQHF | TGTGCCAGCGGCCTGGGGGGAGGAAGGTATAGCAATCAGCCCCAGCATTTT | - | TRBJ1-5 | TRBV28 | -
CASSYGTQHYGYTF | TGTGCCAGCAGCTACGGGACTCAGCACTATGGCTACACCTTC | many | TRBJ1-2 | TRBV7-9 | -
CASSQDLSTDTQYF | TGTGCCAGCAGCCAAGATTTGAGCACAGATACGCAGTATTTT | many | TRBJ2-3 | TRBV4-2 | -
CASRPNTGELFF | TGTGCCAGCAGGCCGAACACCGGGGAGCTGTTTTTT | - | TRBJ2-2 | TRBV27 | -
CASSPWHGSNQPQHF | TGTGCCAGCAGTCCCTGGCACGGGAGCAATCAGCCCCAGCATTTT | - | TRBJ1-5 | TRBV6-5 | -
CASSQSIAGLAKNIQYF | TGCGCCAGCAGCCAATCCATAGCGGGGTTAGCCAAAAACATTCAGTACTTC | few | TRBJ2-4 | TRBV4-1 | TRBD2
CASSLAGVGTEAFF | TGTGCCAGCAGTTTGGCGGGGGTCGGGACTGAAGCTTTCTTT | once | TRBJ1-1 | TRBV12-3/TRBV12-4 | -
CASSPDRGEAFF | TGCGCCAGCAGCCCCGACAGGGGTGAAGCTTTCTTT | few | TRBJ1-1 | TRBV4-3 | TRBD1
CASSPGQARATIYF | TGTGCCAGCAGCCCTGGACAGGCCAGGGCCACCATATATTTT | few | TRBJ1-3 | TRBV7-6 | TRBD1
CASSPMNTEAFF | TGCGCCAGCAGCCCGATGAACACTGAAGCTTTCTTT | many | TRBJ1-1 | TRBV5-1 | -
CSASSAGYEQYF | TGCAGCGCGTCGTCTGCGGGCTACGAGCAGTACTTC | many | TRBJ2-7 | TRBV29-1 | -
CASSAQTANYGYTF | TGTGCCAGCAGCGCCCAGACAGCGAACTATGGCTACACCTTC | many | TRBJ1-2 | TRBV7-2 | -
CSVASNSNQPQHF | TGCAGCGTTGCCAGCAATAGCAATCAGCCCCAGCATTTT | few | TRBJ1-5 | TRBV29-1 | -
CASSPGLAAGGGIQYF | TGTGCCAGCTCTCCGGGACTAGCGGCAGGAGGGGGCATTCAGTACTTC | many | TRBJ2-4 | TRBV11-2 | TRBD2
CASSYSSGQGNEKLFF | TGTGCCAGCAGTTACTCCTCGGGACAGGGAAATGAAAAACTGTTTTTT | many | TRBJ1-4 | TRBV6-5 | TRBD1
CASSQDLAGGLGDTQYF | TGCGCCAGCAGCCAAGATCTTGCGGGGGGGCTCGGAGATACGCAGTATTTT | - | TRBJ2-3 | TRBV4-1 | TRBD2
CASSLGTSGSHEQYF | TGTGCCAGCAGCTTAGGGACTAGCGGGAGCCACGAGCAGTACTTC | many | TRBJ2-7 | TRBV7-9 | TRBD2
CASSPQGDGYGYTF | TGTGCCAGCAGCCCACAGGGCGATGGCTATGGCTACACCTTC | many | TRBJ1-2 | TRBV6-5 | -
CASSLDLNTNSPLHF | TGTGCCAGCAGCTTGGATCTGAATACGAATTCACCCCTCCACTTT | many | TRBJ1-6 | TRBV5-5 | -